This T cell receptor (beta chain) stems from a study of cytomegalovirus exposure and HLA in healthy donors (dated by TCRdb to between 2016 and 2019). Broadly, across the study: An earlier analysis of approximately 600 of the donors reported 276 Gb of sequence data and 117 million unique TCR beta sequences from approximately 180 million T cells. An early release that covered roughly 600 HLA-typed donors contained approximately 300 gigabases of sequencing data and 80 million or so unique TCR sequences. Of the 300 to 500 genotyped donors, roughly 76% were placed in the genetic ancestry cluster associated with self-reported Caucasian donors. The study aimed to test whether signatures of past pathogen exposure could be identified by cataloging public T cell receptors. The T cell repertoires of under 700 subjects were profiled by immunosequencing and related to cytomegalovirus serostatus. Besides the first cohort of roughly 700 subjects, a separate validation cohort made up of roughly 130 different subjects was used. The study combined high-throughput TCR immunosequencing, statistical association of individual TCRs with disease status, and machine learning to predict cytomegalovirus infection status. In a later analysis, previously published TCR beta repertoires from about 670 donors were re-analyzed and high-resolution HLA genotyping was added so that TCR occurrence patterns could be studied. In the later analysis, no new phenotypic data were used to find candidate immune exposures; instead, reliance was placed on TCR beta sequences and their occurrence across donors. To decide whether each TCR beta V gene segment behaved as functional or pseudogenic, an earlier analysis of approximately 590 of the donors relied on high-throughput TCR beta sequencing. Alongside the repertoire data, information on donor age, sex, ethnicity and CMV serostatus was compiled. A later genetic analysis used genome-wide SNP genotypes for about 55% of the 666 donors, treating that subset as a discovery cohort. All discovery cohort repertoires had been generated using a single sequencing platform. Both class I and class II loci were covered by HLA typing, at four-digit resolution. The number of typed donors differed by locus: about 620-630 for A, B, C, DRB1 and DQB1; some 540 for DQA1; 606 for DPA1; and around 470 for DPB1. Roughly five DR-DQ haplotypes were handled as single units for association and clustering because linkage in the cohort was strong. On average, 235,054 unique TCR beta nucleotide sequences were sequenced per donor among several hundred genotyped donors of the cohort, with roughly 20% of those sequences being non-productive.

In its sample, this clone was seen a few times. Its antigen is not yet known. No much larger clonotype is one base removed from it; base qualities were not supplied. The method behind the library was the immunoSEQ multiplex PCR assay. For the multiplex PCR, a mixture combining 60 forward primers for TCR Vbeta segments and 13 reverse primers for TCR Jbeta segments was used. Amplification of the CDR3 region of rearranged TCR beta genes was performed with a multiplex PCR assay on genomic DNA. Amplified TCR beta libraries were sequenced as 87-base-pair reads on the Illumina HiSeq System. On the authors' methods: A later analysis tallied around 82 million unique TCR beta chains across the 550 to 850 repertoires, and around 9.9 million of those chains were shared by two or more donors. Raw reads were error-corrected and collapsed into unique sequences by a nearest-neighbor algorithm in which closely related sequences were merged to remove PCR and sequencing errors. Alignment of CDR3 sequences to IMGT reference sequences was used to assign V, D and J gene segments. Each retained sequence needed at least a six-nucleotide match to both a V gene segment and a J gene segment. A rearrangement was called productive if the CDR3 had no stop codons and remained in frame with V and J, and every other rearrangement was called non-productive. Following IMGT convention, CDR3 was defined as the stretch from the second conserved V-encoded cysteine up to the conserved J-encoded phenylalanine. Sequences without an unambiguous match to a single V gene segment were excluded from the earlier analysis of about 600 of the donors. In an earlier analysis of 587 of the donors, V segments were called functional above 56.7% productive rearrangements and were called segregating when the between-donor standard deviation exceeded 5%. A statistical classification framework was developed to diagnose cytomegalovirus status using the catalog of TCR beta chain sequences. V and J gene assignment, in a later analysis, came from comparing TCR nucleotide sequences with IMGT/GENE-DB human TR gene sequences. The TCRdist pipeline was used in a later analysis to assign CDR3 sequences and most-parsimonious VDJ recombination scenarios. A later analysis defined each TCR beta chain by its CDR3 amino acid sequence plus V-gene family, and excluded reads lacking a unique V-gene family. A later analysis removed 450 to 600 highly shared, low-generation-probability nucleotide sequences to deal with suspected cross-contamination and a sequencing artifact. A later analysis calculated a clonal expansion index for each public chain from normalized within-repertoire ranks of inferred template counts. In a later analysis, generation probabilities were computed using a VDJ recombination model fitted to out-of-frame rearrangements, and the results were checked against IGoR. In a later analysis, TCR-TCR, TCR-HLA and TCR-CMV co-occurrence was scored with hypergeometric tests, and a repertoire-size bias correction was applied to TCR pairs. False discovery rates were estimated in a later analysis by permuting HLA or CMV assignments 20 times. In a later analysis, co-occurring TCRs were grouped using DBSCAN, with TCRdist sequence similarity added in when clustering inside HLA-allele-positive subsets. For co-occurrence clustering, repertoires with fewer than 30,000 or more than 120,000 public chains were excluded, along with roughly 5 repertoires with anomalous nucleotide sharing. In its TCRdb copy, this immuneACCESS table keeps in-frame sequences only and misses some clones. Where compared with another copy, unresolved V genes explain less than half of these, and the others have no known cause. For V, J and clone size, that table is used; D and trimming come from the DNA. In this sample the table shows 130,000 to 150,000 clones, about 84% of which occur a single time. The leading ten clones occupy about 2.4% of the sample.

The paper as a whole reports these results and caveats: Immune exposure information for the cohort was limited to CMV serostatus. A later analysis reported that several top co-occurrence clusters appeared linked to parvovirus B19, influenza, CMV and Epstein-Barr virus. A cluster of highly shared sequence variants was judged likely to be a technical artifact of the sequencing pipeline. V-gene and J-gene trimming of TCR beta chains was associated with a missense DCLRE1C variant in a later genetic analysis, and the association was replicated in an independent cohort. In a later genetic analysis, fewer N-insertions in productive TCRs were reported among donors in an Asian-associated ancestry cluster than the approximately 670-donor mean. The classifier was reported to diagnose cytomegalovirus status with high specificity and sensitivity in both the original and validation cohorts. When HLA alleles, especially DR and DQ, strongly co-occurred, TCR associations were difficult to assign to individual alleles. Compared with equally common non-associated chains, HLA-associated TCR beta chains in a later analysis were more clonally expanded and had lower generation probabilities. In this cohort, only TCR beta chains were sequenced, and detectable features were limited by the absence of alpha or paired-chain data. The study gave a list of 150 to 200 TCR beta chains associated with cytomegalovirus. Most TCR sequences were seen in very few donors, while some public TCRs were found in many individuals. Correlated functional status among segregating V segments might be attributable to linkage disequilibrium, but an unknown experimental factor could not be ruled out. In vitro tests confirmed that a few of the cytomegalovirus-associated TCR beta chains recognize cytomegalovirus antigens. Roughly uniform sequencing depth across donors was assumed in presence/absence analyses, although this assumption may not hold. A further reported finding was that TCR beta sequences accurately predicted the HLA-A and HLA-B alleles for most subjects in the first cohort. According to a later analysis, TCR association rates differed among HLA loci, with DRB1 alleles showing the most associated TCRs and HLA-C alleles showing the fewest. The authors suggested that the approach could potentially be extended to other disease states and immunological phenotypes. The earlier analysis of 587 of the donors excluded some 16 rarely observed V segments, including chromosome 9 orphons, because counts were too low. Broadly in line with IMGT annotations, most TCR beta V segments showed up in productive rearrangements about 87% or about 30% of the time in an earlier analysis of a few hundred of the donors. The 87-base-pair reads could not distinguish some IMGT-functional V segments, including TRBV6-2 and TRBV6-3, so those segments were excluded. Most CMV-associated TCR beta chains appeared to be HLA-restricted in a later analysis, and the HLA associations seemed to be driven largely by CMV exposure. A later analysis associated about 18,000 TCR beta sequences with specific HLA alleles at a false discovery rate of 0.05. Because HLA typing was missing for some donors at each locus, association tests included only the typed subset.

CDR1 and CDR2 are read off the germline V gene (reference sequence) as GTSNPN and SVGIG. Its CDR3 holds 10 amino acids, cysteine through phenylalanine. The only DNA kept is the CDR3, 30 bases in frame from the first base. Ends trimmed: V by 5 bases, J by 7 bases; bases unmatched to a gene: 0. The cohort consisted of 666 healthy bone marrow donors. Cohort members were all nominally healthy when sampled, although unrecorded immune exposures were likely present. The donor was CMV seropositive and belonged to the group of 270 or so seropositive cohort members. Each donor provided a peripheral blood sample, and peripheral blood mononuclear cells were used for TCR beta sequencing. Genomic DNA was extracted from the blood cell samples with the Qiagen DNeasy Blood Extraction Kit.

The specimen was PBMCs. The origin of this receptor is a woman aged 18 to 35 in good health and CMV-seropositive. Recombination linked TRBV30 to TRBJ1-2, with 8 middle bases fitting TRBD1. The CDR3 amino acid sequence is: CAWGQGGYTF. DNA sequence: TGTGCCTGGGGACAGGGTGGCTACACCTTC.